These 10 T cell receptor beta chains originate from one sample sequenced in a study of T cell responses to AZD1222 COVID-19 vaccine. The assay was immunoSEQ multiplex PCR, and TCRdb's table has in-frame clones only and misses some. The sample holds roughly 77,000 clones, 80% to 95% seen once. Sequences were derived from peripheral blood, sampled 28 days after the second AZD1222 dose. These receptors were obtained from an adult who received the AZD1222 COVID-19 vaccine.

The rearrangement uses TRBV29-1 and TRBJ2-3; 7 bases match TRBD1. With V trimmed by 7 bases and J by 4 bases, 5 bases remained unmatched. CDR3 length: 12 residues. Germline CDR1 is SQVTM and CDR2 is ANQGSEA. CDR3 amino acids: CSAGQEPDTQYF. In DNA, the CDR3 is TGCAGCGCAGGACAGGAACCAGATACGCAGTATTTT.

This chain connects TRBV30 to TRBJ2-5, with D uncertain. The CDR3 spans 13 residues. V was shortened by 2 bases and J by 5 bases, with 12 bases between the two germline ends. CDR1 GTSNPN and CDR2 SVGIG come from the germline V gene (reference sequence). Here the CDR3 reads CAWSTALGETQYF. The DNA of the CDR3 is TGTGCCTGGAGTACAGCGTTAGGGGAGACCCAGTACTTC.

V is TRBV29-1 and J is TRBJ2-7; D remains ambiguous. V lost 1 base and J lost 2, with 12 bases in between. CDR1 and CDR2 from the germline V gene are SQVTM and ANQGSEA. This CDR3 has 14 residues. CDR3 sequence reads: CSVEGLGRTYEQYF. The CDR3 DNA reads TGCAGCGTTGAAGGCTTAGGCAGAACCTACGAGCAGTACTTC.

This clone was seen once. The rearrangement uses TRBV7-9 and TRBJ1-1; D perhaps matches TRBD1 (6 bases). The CDR3 has 15 residues. Trimming removed 3 bases from V and 1 base from J, with 12 bases in between. Germline CDR1 is SEHNR and CDR2 is FQNEAQ (reference sequence). CDR3 residues: CASSLTGTPNTEAFF. Here the CDR3 DNA reads TGTGCCAGCAGCTTGACCGGGACACCGAACACTGAAGCTTTCTTT.

This chain uses TRBV14 with TRBJ2-7; D might be TRBD1 (6 bases). CDR1 is SGHDN, CDR2 FVKESK, per germline. This CDR3 spans 13 amino acids. V was clipped by 1 base and J by 5 bases, with 9 bases between them. The CDR3 nucleotides read TGTGCCAGCAGCCAAGTCAACAGGGACGAGCAGTACTTC. Protein: CASSQVNRDEQYF.

The genes are TRBV4-2 and TRBJ1-4; TRBD1 is a possible D gene (5 bases). The ends were cut back, 1 base at V and 0 bases at J, with 18 bases in the middle. CDR3 length: 19 amino acids. Per germline, CDR1 LGHNA and CDR2 YNFKEQ. CDR3 amino acids: CASSQGWGDLEATNEKLFF. The CDR3 DNA follows: TGTGCCAGCAGCCAAGGGTGGGGGGACTTGGAAGCAACTAATGAAAAACTGTTTTTT.

V gene TRBV28 combines with J gene TRBJ2-7, with TRBD1 identical over 7 bases. CDR1 MDHEN and CDR2 SYDVKM come from the germline V gene. The ends lost 6 bases at V and 13 bases at J; junction bases unmatched: 15. This CDR3 is built from 13 residues. The CDR3 sequence: CASRPPSRDSRYF. In DNA, the CDR3 is TGTGCCAGCAGACCACCTTCAAGGGACAGTAGATACTTC.

This clone appeared a few times. The V and J genes are TRBV10-2 and TRBJ2-3, with 11 bases lining up with TRBD2. Germline V lookup: CDR1 WSHSY, CDR2 SAAADI. After removal of 6 bases from V and 5 bases from J, the junction contained 10 bases not matched to a gene. The length of the CDR3 is 16 residues. Written as DNA, the CDR3 is TGCGCCAGCAGGGGCTTATGGCTAGCGGGAGGAGATACGCAGTATTTT. Translating gives CASRGLWLAGGDTQYF.

In nucleotides, the CDR3 is TGTGCCAGCAGTGAATCAGGGTTTCCGAGCTCCTACGAGCAGTACTTC. Translated, it gives CASSESGFPSSYEQYF. The chain employs TRBV25-1 and TRBJ2-7, with D possibly matching TRBD1 (5 bases). CDR3 length: 16 residues. The V end lost 1 base, the J end lost 0 bases, and 13 bases lay between the germline ends. Germline CDR1 MGHDK, CDR2 SYGVNS.

The gene calls are TRBV20-1 and TRBJ2-3; TRBD1 might be the D (6 bases). The CDR3 totals 13 residues. Germline CDR1 and CDR2: DFQATT and SNEGSKA (reference sequence). V shed 3 bases and J shed 1 base, with 8 bases lying between them. The CDR3 coding sequence is TGCAGTGCTAGTGAGGGGGGCACAGATACGCAGTATTTT. It codes for CSASEGGTDTQYF.